Below are 11 T cell receptor beta chains sequenced from a single sample in a study of cytomegalovirus exposure and HLA in healthy donors. The method was immunoSEQ multiplex PCR; TCRdb's version includes in-frame clones alone and lacks a portion of them. The table records tens of thousands of clones, just under 95% of them present only once. Sequencing used PBMCs. Every receptor here comes from a woman in her late teens or twenties in good health and CMV-seropositive.

The chain uses TRBV6-1 and TRBJ2-5, with no clear D. This CDR3 is built from 13 residues. V shed 6 bases and J shed 0 bases, with 8 bases lying between them. Germline V gene sequence: CDR1 MNHNS, CDR2 SASEGT. The CDR3 here is CASRLIYQETQYF. The CDR3 DNA is TGTGCCAGCAGACTTATTTACCAAGAGACCCAGTACTTC.

This chain joins TRBV6-5 and TRBJ1-1; D is undetermined. Germline CDR1 MNHEY, CDR2 SVGAGI. CDR3 length: 15 amino acids. V lost 1 base and J lost 0, with 9 bases in between. DNA for the CDR3: TGTGCCAGCAGTTACTTAACAGCATTGAACACTGAAGCTTTCTTT. Its translation is CASSYLTALNTEAFF.

This sequence joins TRBV2 and TRBJ2-3; 9 positions agree with TRBD2. CDR1 and CDR2 (germline): SNHLY, FYNNEI. The CDR3 runs to 19 residues. J gave up 0 bases and V 4 bases, and 14 bases lay outside the gene matches. CDR3 sequence: CASSGPSLAGSASTDTQYF. CDR3 sequence (DNA): TGTGCCAGCAGTGGGCCCTCCCTAGCGGGGAGCGCTAGCACAGATACGCAGTATTTT.

The chain joins TRBV6-6 to TRBJ1-1, with unresolved D. CDR1 is MNHNY, CDR2 SVGAGI, per germline (reference sequence). V was cut by 3 bases and J by 1 base, with 6 bases left in between. The CDR3 totals 13 residues. The CDR3 nucleotides read TGTGCCAGCAGTTATCCCCAGAACACTGAAGCTTTCTTT. Protein product: CASSYPQNTEAFF.

The chain uses TRBV7-9 and TRBJ1-1; D unresolved. Germline V gene sequence: CDR1 SEHNR, CDR2 FQNEAQ (reference sequence). V lost 1 base, J lost 1 base, and 7 bases lay in between. This CDR3 is built from 14 residues. In DNA, the CDR3 is TGTGCCAGCAGCTTAGTTCTACGGAACACTGAAGCTTTCTTT. Its translation: CASSLVLRNTEAFF.

The V and J genes are TRBV2 and TRBJ2-5; D perhaps matches TRBD1 (6 bases). The CDR3 loop spans 15 amino acids. V was pared by 2 bases and J by 2 bases, with 12 bases between. Germline CDR1 is SNHLY and CDR2 is FYNNEI. The CDR3 bases are TGTGCCAGCAGTGAATTGAGGGGACAACAAGAGACCCAGTACTTC. Translated: CASSELRGQQETQYF.

V and J are TRBV4-3 and TRBJ2-3; 12 positions match TRBD2. The V segment lost 0 bases and the J segment 4 bases; nucleotides outside the gene matches: 17. The CDR3 loop spans 21 amino acids. The germline CDR1 and CDR2 sequences are LGHNA and YSLEER. The CDR3 is CASSQETVASGRANPADTQYF. The CDR3 nucleotides are TGCGCCAGCAGCCAAGAGACGGTGGCTAGCGGGAGGGCTAATCCTGCAGATACGCAGTATTTT.

The rearrangement joins TRBV12-5 to TRBJ2-5, with TRBD2 matching 9 bases. Germline V CDR1 and CDR2: LGHNT, FRNRAP. V shed 0 bases, J shed 5 bases, and the junction held 4 bases outside the gene matches. The CDR3 contains 15 residues. The CDR3 nucleotides are TGTGCTAGTGGTTTGGTACTAGCGGGCGGGGAGACCCAGTACTTC. It specifies CASGLVLAGGETQYF.

J is TRBJ2-7 and V is TRBV30; 7 nucleotides line up with TRBD1. V was clipped by 3 bases and J by 6 bases; unmatched bases: 8. The CDR3 is 13 amino acids. The germline gives CDR1 GTSNPN, CDR2 SVGIG (reference sequence). CDR3 protein: CAWRRTGVGEQYF. The CDR3 DNA follows: TGTGCCTGGAGACGAACAGGGGTCGGCGAGCAGTACTTC.

The genes are TRBV18 and TRBJ2-5; D is perhaps TRBD1 (6 bases). Germline V lookup: CDR1 KGHSH, CDR2 LQKENI. The V end lost 0 bases, the J end lost 2 bases, and 7 bases lay between the germline ends. This CDR3 is built from 14 residues. The CDR3: CASSPPGQQETQYF. Written as DNA, the CDR3 is TGTGCCAGCTCACCACCCGGACAGCAAGAGACCCAGTACTTC.

This clone showed up just a few times. The rearrangement links TRBV27 to TRBJ1-5; D unresolved. Deletions cut 3 bases from V and 3 bases from J, with 6 bases between. The CDR3 totals 13 residues. Germline V gene sequence: CDR1 MNHEY, CDR2 SMNVEV (reference sequence). The CDR3 sequence is CASSLTVNQPQHF. CDR3 DNA: TGTGCCAGCAGTTTGACTGTCAATCAGCCCCAGCATTTT.